This T cell receptor beta chain was retrieved from a study of blood T cell repertoires in COVID-19. Study details: Samples came from the United States, Italy and Spain, spanning acute and convalescent COVID-19. T cells, B-cell-depleted T cells, or PBMCs supplied cDNA or gDNA.

Per germline, CDR1 KGHDR and CDR2 SFDVKD. The CDR3 extends over 13 amino acids. V shed 0 bases and J shed 7 bases, with 8 bases lying between them. Profiled with immunoSEQ multiplex PCR; TCRdb holds only in-frame clones, not every one. The sample yields 140,000 to 150,000 clones, 84% seen once. Participant ages covered roughly 18 to 89 years across 24 US areas. Clinical histories supplied by participants themselves formed the basis of cohort assignment. The chain joins TRBV24-1 to TRBJ1-1, with D possibly TRBD1 on 5 matching bases. The clonotype was recovered from a woman aged 45-65 years with acute COVID-19. What was sequenced was PBMCs or T cells enriched from blood (not recorded which). DNA of the CDR3: TGTGCCACCAGTGATTTGGCAGGGATTGAAGCTTTCTTT. Translated, it gives CATSDLAGIEAFF.